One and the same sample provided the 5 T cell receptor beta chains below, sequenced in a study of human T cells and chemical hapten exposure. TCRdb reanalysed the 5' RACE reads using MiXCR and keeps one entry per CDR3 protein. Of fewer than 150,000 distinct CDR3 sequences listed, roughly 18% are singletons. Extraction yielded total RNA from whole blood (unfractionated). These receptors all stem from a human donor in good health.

The CDR3 loop is CASSTGVNTEAFF. DNA for the CDR3: TGTGCCAGCAGTACGGGGGTGAACACTGAAGCTTTCTTT. This chain connects TRBV7-3 to TRBJ1-1; D may be TRBD1 (5 bases). The CDR3 runs 13 residues. Between the trimmed V and J ends, which lost 6 bases and 0 bases, there was a span of 8 bases. The germline gives CDR1 SGHTA, CDR2 FQGTGA.

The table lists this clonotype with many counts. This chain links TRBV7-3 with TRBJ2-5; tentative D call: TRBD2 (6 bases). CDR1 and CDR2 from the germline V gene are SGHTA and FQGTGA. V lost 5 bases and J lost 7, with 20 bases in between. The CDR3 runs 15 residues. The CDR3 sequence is CASSRGGQAGGTQYF. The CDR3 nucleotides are TGTGCCAGCAGCCGGGGTGGGCAGGCCGGGGGGACCCAGTACTTC. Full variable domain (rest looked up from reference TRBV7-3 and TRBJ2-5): GAGVSQTPSNKVTEKGKYVELRCDPISGHTALYWYRQSLGQGPEFLIYFQGTGAADDSGLPNDRFFAVRPEGSVSTLKIQRTERGDSAVYLCASSRGGQAGGTQYFGPGTRLLVL.

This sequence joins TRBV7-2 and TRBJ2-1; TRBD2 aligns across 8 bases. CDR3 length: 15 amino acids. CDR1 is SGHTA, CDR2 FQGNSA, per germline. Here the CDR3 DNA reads TGTGAAAGAAGCTTAGAGGTTGGACTAGCAAATGAGCAGTTCTTC. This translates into CERSLEVGLANEQFF.

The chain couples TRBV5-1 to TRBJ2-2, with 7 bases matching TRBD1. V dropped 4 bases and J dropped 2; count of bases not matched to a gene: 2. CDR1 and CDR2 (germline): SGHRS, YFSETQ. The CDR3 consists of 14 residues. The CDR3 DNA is TGCGCCAGCAGCAGGGACAGTAACACCGGGGAGCTGTTTTTT. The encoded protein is CASSRDSNTGELFF.

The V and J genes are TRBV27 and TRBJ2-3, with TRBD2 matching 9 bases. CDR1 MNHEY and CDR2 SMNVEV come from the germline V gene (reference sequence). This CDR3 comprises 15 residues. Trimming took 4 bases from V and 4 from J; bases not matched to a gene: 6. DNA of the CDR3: TGTGCCAGCAGTTACCTAGCGGGACCACCAGATACGCAGTATTTT. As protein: CASSYLAGPPDTQYF.